The clone carrying this T cell receptor beta chain was observed a few times. The antigen is unknown. These data belong to a study of response to subunit inactivated influenza vaccine. Study-wide results and limits: New T cells are recruited in small numbers by each seasonal influenza vaccination, according to the authors' suggestion.

CDR3 length equals 12 residues. CDR1 is SGHDT and CDR2 is YYEEEE in the germline V gene. Trimming left V 2 bases short and J 8 bases short, with 10 bases between. TCRdb reanalysed the RT-PCR reads using MiXCR and keeps one entry per CDR3 protein. The table records 400,000 to 650,000 distinct CDR3 sequences, approximately 7.8% of them present only once. The TCR was taken from a man aged 50 to 69 who received an inactivated influenza vaccine. Sequenced material: PBMCs from blood, taken roughly 24 months after vaccination. This rearrangement joins TRBV5-6 to TRBJ1-1; D gene unclear. The CDR3 DNA reads as TGTGCCAGCAGCTTTGGACCGTACGAAGCTTTCTTT. Protein: CASSFGPYEAFF.